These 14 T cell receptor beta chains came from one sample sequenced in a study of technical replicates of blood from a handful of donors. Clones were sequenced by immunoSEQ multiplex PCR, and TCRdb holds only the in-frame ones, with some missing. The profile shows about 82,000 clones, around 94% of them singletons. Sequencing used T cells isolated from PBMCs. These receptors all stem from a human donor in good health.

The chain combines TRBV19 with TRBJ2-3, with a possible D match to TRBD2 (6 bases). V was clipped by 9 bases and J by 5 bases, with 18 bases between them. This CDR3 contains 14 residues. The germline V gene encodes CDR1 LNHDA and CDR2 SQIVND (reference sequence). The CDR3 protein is CASAGTGRRDTQYF. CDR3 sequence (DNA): TGTGCCAGCGCGGGAACGGGTCGGAGAGATACGCAGTATTTT.

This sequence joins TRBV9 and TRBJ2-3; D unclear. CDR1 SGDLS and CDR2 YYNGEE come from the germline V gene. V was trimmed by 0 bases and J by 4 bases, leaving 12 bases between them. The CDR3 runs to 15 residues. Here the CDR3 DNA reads TGTGCCAGCAGCGTAGCGGGTAGCTTGGCAGATACGCAGTATTTT. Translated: CASSVAGSLADTQYF.

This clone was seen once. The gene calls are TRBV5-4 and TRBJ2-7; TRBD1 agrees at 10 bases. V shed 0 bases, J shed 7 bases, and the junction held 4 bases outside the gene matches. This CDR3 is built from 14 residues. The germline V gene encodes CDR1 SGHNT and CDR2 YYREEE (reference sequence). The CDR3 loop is CASSLGTGGREQYF. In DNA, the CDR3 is TGTGCCAGCAGCTTGGGGACAGGGGGTCGGGAGCAGTACTTC.

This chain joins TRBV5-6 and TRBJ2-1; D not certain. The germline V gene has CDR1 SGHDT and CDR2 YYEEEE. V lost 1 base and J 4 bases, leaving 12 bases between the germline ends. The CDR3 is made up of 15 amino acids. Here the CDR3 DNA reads TGTGCCAGCAGCTTGTTCGGGTACCAGTACAATGAGCAGTTCTTC. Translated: CASSLFGYQYNEQFF.

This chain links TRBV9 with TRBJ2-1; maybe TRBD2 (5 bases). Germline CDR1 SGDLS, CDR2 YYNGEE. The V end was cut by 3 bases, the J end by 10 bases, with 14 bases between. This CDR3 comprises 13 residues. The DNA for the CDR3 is TGTGCCAGCAGCGCCCTAGCCCGGAGCGAGCAGTTCTTC. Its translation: CASSALARSEQFF.

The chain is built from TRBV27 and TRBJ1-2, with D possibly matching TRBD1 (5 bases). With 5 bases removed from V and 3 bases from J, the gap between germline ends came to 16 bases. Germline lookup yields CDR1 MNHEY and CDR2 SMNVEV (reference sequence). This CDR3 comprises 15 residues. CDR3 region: CASSPKPGGYYGYTF. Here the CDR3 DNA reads TGTGCCAGCAGTCCTAAACCGGGGGGATACTATGGCTACACCTTC.

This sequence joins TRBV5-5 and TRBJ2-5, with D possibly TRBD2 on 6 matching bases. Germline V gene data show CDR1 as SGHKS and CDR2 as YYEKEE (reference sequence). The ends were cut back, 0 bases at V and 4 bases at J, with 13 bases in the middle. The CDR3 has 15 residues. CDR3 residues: CASSLASLEGETQYF. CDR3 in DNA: TGTGCCAGCAGCTTGGCCTCATTGGAGGGAGAGACCCAGTACTTC.

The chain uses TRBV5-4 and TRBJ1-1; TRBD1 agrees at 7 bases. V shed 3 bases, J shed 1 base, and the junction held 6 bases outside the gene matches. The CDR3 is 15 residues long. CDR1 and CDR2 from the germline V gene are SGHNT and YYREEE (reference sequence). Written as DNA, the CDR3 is TGTGCCAGCAGCTCGGACAGGCTGGGGAACACTGAAGCTTTCTTT. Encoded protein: CASSSDRLGNTEAFF.

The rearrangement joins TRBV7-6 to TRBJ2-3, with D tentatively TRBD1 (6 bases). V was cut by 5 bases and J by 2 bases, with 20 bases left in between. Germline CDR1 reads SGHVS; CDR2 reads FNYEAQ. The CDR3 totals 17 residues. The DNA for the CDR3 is TGTGCCAGCAGCCGATTCGACAGGCCGACTATCACAGATACGCAGTATTTT. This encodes CASSRFDRPTITDTQYF.

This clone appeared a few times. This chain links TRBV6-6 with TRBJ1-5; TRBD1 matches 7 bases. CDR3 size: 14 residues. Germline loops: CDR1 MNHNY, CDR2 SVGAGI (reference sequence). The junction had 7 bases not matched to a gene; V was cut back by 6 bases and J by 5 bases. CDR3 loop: CASRGTGEHQPQHF. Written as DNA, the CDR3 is TGTGCCAGCAGGGGCACAGGGGAGCATCAGCCCCAGCATTTT.

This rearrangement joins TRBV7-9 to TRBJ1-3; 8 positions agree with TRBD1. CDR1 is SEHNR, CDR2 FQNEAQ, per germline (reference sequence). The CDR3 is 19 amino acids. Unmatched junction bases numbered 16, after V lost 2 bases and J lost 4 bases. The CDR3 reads CASSLFPSRTGQEGNTIYF. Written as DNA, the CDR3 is TGTGCCAGCAGCTTATTCCCGTCGCGAACGGGACAGGAGGGAAACACCATATATTTT.

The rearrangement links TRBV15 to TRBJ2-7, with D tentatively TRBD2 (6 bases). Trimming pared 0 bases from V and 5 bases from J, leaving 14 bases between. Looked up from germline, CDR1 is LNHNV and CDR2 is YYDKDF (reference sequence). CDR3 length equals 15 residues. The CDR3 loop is CATSREWRAINEQYF. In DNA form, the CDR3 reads TGTGCCACCAGCAGAGAATGGAGGGCCATTAACGAGCAGTACTTC.

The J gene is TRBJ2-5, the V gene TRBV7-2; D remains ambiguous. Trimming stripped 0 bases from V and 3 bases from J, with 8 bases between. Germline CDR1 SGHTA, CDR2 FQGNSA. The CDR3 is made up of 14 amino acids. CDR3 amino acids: CASSLAQAKETQYF. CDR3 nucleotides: TGTGCCAGCAGCTTAGCTCAGGCTAAAGAGACCCAGTACTTC.

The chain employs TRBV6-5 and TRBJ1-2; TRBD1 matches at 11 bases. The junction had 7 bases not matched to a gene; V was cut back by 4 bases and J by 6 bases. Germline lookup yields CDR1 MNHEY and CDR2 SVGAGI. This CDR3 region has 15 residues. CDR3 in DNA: TGTGCCAGCAGTTCTACCCGGACAGGGGGCAATGGCTACACCTTC. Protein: CASSSTRTGGNGYTF.